The present entry profiles one T cell receptor beta chain with its context. This CDR3 comprises 16 residues. In germline, CDR1 is SGHAT, CDR2 FQNNGV. After removal of 5 bases from V and 1 base from J, the junction contained 5 bases not matched to a gene. Measured with immunoSEQ multiplex PCR; TCRdb has only the in-frame clones, and not every one. Of around 20,000 clones in the sample, about 90% were seen once. The sample comes from a study of OX40 agonist ivuxolimab in advanced cancers. The clonotype originates from an adult with an advanced solid tumor such as melanoma, head and neck, liver or kidney cancer. The material sequenced was CD4+ or CD8+ T cells sorted from blood, taken in a trial of the OX40 agonist ivuxolimab. The chain couples TRBV11-2 to TRBJ2-5, with 12 bases lining up with TRBD2. The CDR3 region is CASSPRTSGAQETQYF. Written as DNA, the CDR3 is TGTGCCAGCAGCCCTCGGACTAGCGGGGCCCAAGAGACCCAGTACTTC.